In this sample, the clone carrying this T cell receptor (beta chain) turned up a few times. Its antigen remains unidentified. Sample time point: newly diagnosed GD, antithyroid drugs for less than 3 months. The TCR library was prepared using RNA isolated from PBMCs. Building of the TCR beta libraries involved iRepertoire HTBI primers and Arm-PCR of CDR3 regions. Via MiXCR, TCRdb re-called the multiplex PCR reads, giving one row per CDR3 protein. The sample gives about 540,000 distinct CDR3 sequences, roughly 13% of which show up once; roughly a tenth is in the top ten. This CDR3 spans 13 amino acids. V was trimmed by 2 bases and J by 9 bases, leaving 14 bases between them. Looked up from germline, CDR1 is GTSNPN and CDR2 is SVGIG (reference sequence). This specimen belongs to a study of regulatory T cells in long-lasting Graves disease. The study, taken as a whole, reports: New patients shared some 980 public clonotypes, and persistent patients shared more, with approximately 2,500. The study found TRBV28, TRBJ1-2 and TRBJ2-5 favored in persistent disease.

This sample was also put to use in a study of T cells in Graves' hyperthyroidism and ophthalmopathy. That work contributes: Stability of Graves' hyperthyroidism was defined as absent ophthalmopathy progression within 18 months. Most expanded thyroid clonotypes above 0.001 recurred in blood.

The clonotype was recovered from a man in his thirties or forties with Graves disease. The V and J genes are TRBV30 and TRBJ1-5, with D unresolved. This sample comprised peripheral blood mononuclear cells (PBMCs), obtained at new diagnosis, from a patient treated with antithyroid drugs. The CDR3 DNA sequence: TGTGCCTGGAGTAGAGGCGCGGATGGGCCCCAGCATTTT. This sequence encodes CAWSRGADGPQHF.